The T cell receptor (beta chain) described here comes from a study of T cell repertoires in cytomegalovirus infection. Findings of the study overall: Individuals carrying CMV plus the relevant HLA were identified by cumulative frequency of public TCR beta families.

For this clonotype: Its antigen remains unknown.

One entry per CDR3 protein results from TCRdb running MiXCR on the reads. The table has 80,000 or so distinct CDR3 sequences, about 37% seen once. This clonotype was sampled from a human donor in good health (CMV status not recorded). Some clones in this sample may be carry-over from other donors' samples. The input for sequencing was CD8+ T cells from cultured PBMCs, taken from culture after CMV antigen stimulation.

The CDR3 coding sequence is TGTGCCAGCAGGTTCGGAGCTAACTATGGCTACACCTTC. Amino acid sequence: CASRFGANYGYTF. The chain uses TRBV6-5 and TRBJ1-2; D is undetermined. V gave up 6 bases and J gave up 0 bases, with 8 bases separating them. This CDR3 comprises 13 residues. From germline, CDR1 is MNHEY and CDR2 SVGAGI.